The next 14 T cell receptor beta chains were all read from a single sample in a study of T cell responses to AZD1222 COVID-19 vaccine. The repertoire was sequenced with immunoSEQ multiplex PCR; TCRdb's copy has only in-frame clones and lacks some. The sample consists of 150,000 or so clones, roughly nine tenths of them appearing once. The sequenced sample was peripheral blood, obtained 28 days after the second AZD1222 dose. The origin of the receptors is an adult who received the AZD1222 COVID-19 vaccine.

V gene TRBV7-9 combines with J gene TRBJ2-1, with a possible D match to TRBD1 (6 bases). The CDR3 runs to 17 residues. Germline assignment: CDR1 SEHNR and CDR2 FQNEAQ (reference sequence). The V and J ends lost 5 bases and 4 bases respectively, with 21 bases between them. The CDR3 loop is CASSLVGQGIRYNEQFF. CDR3 nucleotides: TGTGCCAGCAGCCTCGTCGGGCAGGGGATTCGTTACAATGAGCAGTTCTTC. Variable domain in full (rest from reference TRBV7-9 and TRBJ2-1): DTGVSQNPRHKITKRGQNVTFRCDPISEHNRLYWYRQTLGQGPEFLTYFQNEAQLEKSRLLSDRFSAERPKGSFSTLEIQRTEQGDSAMYLCASSLVGQGIRYNEQFFGPGTRLTVL.

The J gene is TRBJ1-4, the V gene TRBV30, with D possibly being TRBD1 (5 bases). Looked up from germline, CDR1 is GTSNPN and CDR2 is SVGIG (reference sequence). There are 14 residues in the CDR3. Trimming shortened V by 3 bases and J by 2 bases, and 10 bases separated the two germline ends. Here the CDR3 DNA reads TGTGCCTGGAGACCAGGGTTGACTAATGAAAAACTGTTTTTT. It is translated as CAWRPGLTNEKLFF.

The rearrangement links TRBV4-3 to TRBJ2-1; 10 bases line up with TRBD2. CDR1 and CDR2 from the germline V gene are LGHNA and YSLEER. Trimming at V came to 0 bases and at J to 7 bases, leaving 6 bases not matched to a gene. The CDR3 runs 16 residues. The DNA of the CDR3 is TGCGCCAGCAGCCAAGATCTAGCGGGAGAAGGAAATGAGCAGTTCTTC. Translation gives CASSQDLAGEGNEQFF.

This clone was counted a single time. The V and J genes are TRBV5-1 and TRBJ2-1; TRBD2 agrees at 12 bases. Looked up from germline, CDR1 is SGHRS and CDR2 is YFSETQ. This CDR3 region has 16 residues. The trim removed 4 bases at V and 4 bases at J, leaving 6 bases unmatched. CDR3 amino acids: CASSPWTSGMYNEQFF. The CDR3 coding sequence is TGCGCCAGCAGCCCGTGGACTAGCGGGATGTACAATGAGCAGTTCTTC.

The chain uses TRBV4-1 and TRBJ2-7, with TRBD2 as a possible D gene (5 bases). The V and J ends lost 6 bases and 2 bases respectively, with 20 bases between them. Germline V lookup: CDR1 MGHRA, CDR2 YSYEKL. The CDR3 covers 16 residues. CDR3 protein: CASSRVTEVLPYEQYF. In nucleotides, the CDR3 is TGCGCCAGCAGTCGGGTAACGGAGGTACTCCCCTACGAGCAGTACTTC.

The rearrangement joins TRBV5-5 to TRBJ2-5; 9 positions agree with TRBD1. The CDR3 spans 15 residues. Germline CDR1 SGHKS, CDR2 YYEKEE (reference sequence). V was clipped by 3 bases and J by 4 bases; unmatched bases: 7. Written as DNA, the CDR3 is TGTGCCAGCAGCTGGTCCGGGACAGGGAGAGAGACCCAGTACTTC. It is translated as CASSWSGTGRETQYF.

The gene calls are TRBV29-1 and TRBJ2-3, with TRBD2 matching over 9 bases. V gave up 5 bases and J gave up 0 bases; unmatched junction bases: 9. Germline CDR1 reads SQVTM; CDR2 reads ANQGSEA. CDR3 length: 16 residues. Here the CDR3 DNA reads TGCAGCGTTTCGCGTCCTAGCGGGGTTAGCACAGATACGCAGTATTTT. Its protein product is CSVSRPSGVSTDTQYF.

The chain carries TRBV12-3 or TRBV12-4 and TRBJ2-2; D is perhaps TRBD2 (6 bases). This CDR3 spans 13 amino acids. V shed 10 bases and J shed 7 bases, with 16 bases lying between them. DNA of the CDR3: TGTGCCATCGAAGGGACTTCGGGCGGGGAGCTGTTTTTT. Its protein is CAIEGTSGGELFF.

This chain joins TRBV11-2 and TRBJ2-1; D is unclear. Trimming took off 5 bases at V and 12 bases at J, with 23 bases between the two ends. CDR3 length: 15 residues. The germline CDR1 and CDR2 sequences are SGHAT and FQNNGV. The CDR3 nucleotides are TGTGCCAGCAGCCCCTCGGCAGGACCCCTTTGGGGGCAGTTCTTC. Translated: CASSPSAGPLWGQFF.

CDR3 sequence (DNA): TGTGCCAGCAGCGAAAGACAGGGGCACACAGATACGCAGTATTTT. This sequence encodes CASSERQGHTDTQYF. The chain couples TRBV11-3 to TRBJ2-3; 8 positions agree with TRBD1. The V gene end was trimmed by 5 bases and the J gene end by 2 bases; junction bases not matched to a gene: 6. Germline loops: CDR1 SGHNT, CDR2 YENEEA. The CDR3 length is 15 residues.

In this sample, this clone turned up once. V is TRBV30 and J is TRBJ1-3; perhaps TRBD1 as D (6 bases). V was pared by 5 bases and J by 0 bases, with 11 bases between. The CDR3 has 14 residues. Germline loops: CDR1 GTSNPN, CDR2 SVGIG (reference sequence). The CDR3 spells CAWGRQDSGNTIYF. DNA for the CDR3: TGTGCCTGGGGCAGACAGGACTCTGGAAACACCATATATTTT.

The chain combines TRBV5-1 with TRBJ1-2; TRBD1 might be the D (6 bases). The CDR3 is 15 residues long. With 5 bases removed from V and 2 bases from J, the gap between germline ends came to 16 bases. Germline lookup yields CDR1 SGHRS and CDR2 YFSETQ. For the CDR3, the DNA is TGCGCCAGCAGTTTGATCCAGGGGACGAACTATGGCTACACCTTC. Translating it yields CASSLIQGTNYGYTF.

The chain carries TRBV6-4 and TRBJ2-1, with 8 bases aligning to TRBD2. CDR3 length: 13 residues. Germline lookup yields CDR1 MRHNA and CDR2 SNTAGT. V gave up 6 bases and J gave up 9 bases; unmatched junction bases: 7. Here the CDR3 reads CASRQTSVGEQFF. The CDR3 DNA follows: TGTGCCAGCAGACAGACTAGCGTCGGTGAGCAGTTCTTC.

This clone was detected only a few times. The J gene is TRBJ1-1, the V gene TRBV19; D is unresolved. Trimming left V 4 bases short and J 7 bases short, with 16 bases between. The CDR3 runs 14 residues. The germline V gene encodes CDR1 LNHDA and CDR2 SQIVND (reference sequence). In nucleotides, the CDR3 is TGTGCCAGTAGTACAGGACTAGAGGTCGATGAAGCTTTCTTT. This translates into CASSTGLEVDEAFF.